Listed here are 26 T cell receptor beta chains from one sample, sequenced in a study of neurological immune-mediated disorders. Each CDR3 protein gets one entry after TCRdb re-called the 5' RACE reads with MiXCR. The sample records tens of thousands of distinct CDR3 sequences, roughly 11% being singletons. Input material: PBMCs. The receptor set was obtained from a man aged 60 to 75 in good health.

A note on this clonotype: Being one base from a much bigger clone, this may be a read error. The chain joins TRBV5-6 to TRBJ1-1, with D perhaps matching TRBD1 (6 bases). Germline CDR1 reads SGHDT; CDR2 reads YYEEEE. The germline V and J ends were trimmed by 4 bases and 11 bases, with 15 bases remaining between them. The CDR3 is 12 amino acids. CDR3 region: CASSIRGPGAFF. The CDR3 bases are TGTGCCAGCAGCATACGGGGGCCGGGGGCTTTCTTT.

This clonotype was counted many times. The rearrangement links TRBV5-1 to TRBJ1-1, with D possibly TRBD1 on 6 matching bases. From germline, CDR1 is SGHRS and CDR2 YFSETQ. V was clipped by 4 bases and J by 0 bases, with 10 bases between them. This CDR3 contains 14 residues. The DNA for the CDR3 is TGCGCCAGCAGCCCGGGACACCTGAACACTGAAGCTTTCTTT. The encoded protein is CASSPGHLNTEAFF.

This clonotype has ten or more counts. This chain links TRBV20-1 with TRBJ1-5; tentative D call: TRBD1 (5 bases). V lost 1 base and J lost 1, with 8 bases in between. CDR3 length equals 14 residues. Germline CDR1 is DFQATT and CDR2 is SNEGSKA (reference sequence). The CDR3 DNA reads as TGCAGTGCTAGAGGAGGGGAAAGCAATCAGCCCCAGCATTTT. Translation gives CSARGGESNQPQHF.

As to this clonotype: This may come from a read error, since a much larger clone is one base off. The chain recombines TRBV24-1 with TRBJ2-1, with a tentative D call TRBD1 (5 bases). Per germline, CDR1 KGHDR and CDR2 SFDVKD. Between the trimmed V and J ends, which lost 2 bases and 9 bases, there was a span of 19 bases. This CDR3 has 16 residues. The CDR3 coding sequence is TGTGCCACCAGTGATTCTACAGTTCTGAGGACAAGTGAGCAGTTCTTC. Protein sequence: CATSDSTVLRTSEQFF.

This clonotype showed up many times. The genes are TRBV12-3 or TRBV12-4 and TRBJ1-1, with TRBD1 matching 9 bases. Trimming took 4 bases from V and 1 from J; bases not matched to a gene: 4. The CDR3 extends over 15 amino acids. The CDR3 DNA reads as TGTGCCAGCAGTTCCTCGGACAGGGGGAACACTGAAGCTTTCTTT. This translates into CASSSSDRGNTEAFF.

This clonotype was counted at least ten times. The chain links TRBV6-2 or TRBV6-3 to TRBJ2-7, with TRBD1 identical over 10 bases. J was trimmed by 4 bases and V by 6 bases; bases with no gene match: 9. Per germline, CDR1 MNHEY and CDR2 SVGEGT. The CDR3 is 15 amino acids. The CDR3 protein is CASSPRGQGSYEQYF. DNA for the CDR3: TGTGCCAGCAGCCCCAGGGGACAGGGGTCGTACGAGCAGTACTTC.

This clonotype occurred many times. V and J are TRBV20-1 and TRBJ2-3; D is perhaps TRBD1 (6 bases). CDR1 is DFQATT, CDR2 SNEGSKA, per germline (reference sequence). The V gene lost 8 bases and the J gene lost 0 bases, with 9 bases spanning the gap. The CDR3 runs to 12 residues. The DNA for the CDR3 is TGCAGTCTGGGGGCAAGCACAGATACGCAGTATTTT. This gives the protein CSLGASTDTQYF.

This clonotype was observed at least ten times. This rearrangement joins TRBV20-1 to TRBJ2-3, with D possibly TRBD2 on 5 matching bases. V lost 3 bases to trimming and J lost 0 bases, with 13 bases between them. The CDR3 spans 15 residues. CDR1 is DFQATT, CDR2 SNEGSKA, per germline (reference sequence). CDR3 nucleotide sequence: TGCAGTGCTAGGGACTGGACGGGGAGCACAGATACGCAGTATTTT. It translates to CSARDWTGSTDTQYF.

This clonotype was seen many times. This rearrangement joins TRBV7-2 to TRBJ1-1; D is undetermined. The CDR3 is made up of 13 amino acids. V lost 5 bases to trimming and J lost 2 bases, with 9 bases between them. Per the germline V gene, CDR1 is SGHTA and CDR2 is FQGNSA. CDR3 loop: CASSLNANTEAFF. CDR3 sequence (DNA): TGTGCCAGCAGCCTCAATGCTAACACTGAAGCTTTCTTT. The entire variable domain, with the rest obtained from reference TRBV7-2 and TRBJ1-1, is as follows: GAGVSQSPSNKVTEKGKDVELRCDPISGHTALYWYRQSLGQGLEFLIYFQGNSAPDKSGLPSDRFSAERTGGSVSTLTIQRTQQEDSAVYLCASSLNANTEAFFGQGTRLTVV.

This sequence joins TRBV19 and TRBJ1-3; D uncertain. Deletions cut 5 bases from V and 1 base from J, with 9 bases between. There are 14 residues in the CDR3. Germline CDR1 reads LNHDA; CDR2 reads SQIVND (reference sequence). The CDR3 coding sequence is TGTGCCAGTAGTCCCATGCCGTCTGGAAACACCATATATTTT. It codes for CASSPMPSGNTIYF.

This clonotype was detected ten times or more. CDR3 region: CASSLSEDTEAFF. The CDR3 DNA follows: TGTGCCAGCAGTTTGTCCGAGGACACTGAAGCTTTCTTT. V gene TRBV12-3 or TRBV12-4 combines with J gene TRBJ1-1; D is uncertain. Trimming removed 3 bases from V and 3 bases from J, with 8 bases in between. This CDR3 region has 13 residues.

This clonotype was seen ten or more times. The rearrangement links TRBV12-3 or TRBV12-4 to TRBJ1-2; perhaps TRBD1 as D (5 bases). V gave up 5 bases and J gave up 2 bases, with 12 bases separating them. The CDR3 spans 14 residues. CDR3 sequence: CASSQKRGNYGYTF. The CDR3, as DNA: TGTGCCAGCAGTCAAAAGCGGGGCAACTATGGCTACACCTTC.

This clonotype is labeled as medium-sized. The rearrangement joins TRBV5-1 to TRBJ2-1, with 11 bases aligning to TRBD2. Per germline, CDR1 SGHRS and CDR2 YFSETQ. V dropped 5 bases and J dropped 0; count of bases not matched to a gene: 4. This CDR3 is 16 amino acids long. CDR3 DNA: TGCGCCAGCAGGTCGACTAGCGGGGTCTCCTACAATGAGCAGTTCTTC. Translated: CASRSTSGVSYNEQFF.

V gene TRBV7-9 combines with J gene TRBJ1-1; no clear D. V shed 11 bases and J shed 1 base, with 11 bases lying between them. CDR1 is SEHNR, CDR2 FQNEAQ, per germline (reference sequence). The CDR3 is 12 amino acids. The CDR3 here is CAGMGRNTEAFF. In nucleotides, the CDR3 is TGTGCCGGCATGGGGAGGAACACTGAAGCTTTCTTT.

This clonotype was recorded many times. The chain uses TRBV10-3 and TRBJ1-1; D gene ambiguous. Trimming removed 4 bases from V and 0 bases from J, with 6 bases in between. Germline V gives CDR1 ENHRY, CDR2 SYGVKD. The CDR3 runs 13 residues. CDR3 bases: TGTGCCATCAGTGTACAGATGAACACTGAAGCTTTCTTT. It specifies CAISVQMNTEAFF.

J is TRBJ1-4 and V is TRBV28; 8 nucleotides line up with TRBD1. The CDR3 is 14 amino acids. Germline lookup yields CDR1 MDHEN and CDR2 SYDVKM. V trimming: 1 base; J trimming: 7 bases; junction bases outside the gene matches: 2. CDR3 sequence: CASSLSDRAEKLFF. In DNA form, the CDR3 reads TGTGCCAGCAGTTTATCGGACAGGGCTGAAAAACTGTTTTTT.

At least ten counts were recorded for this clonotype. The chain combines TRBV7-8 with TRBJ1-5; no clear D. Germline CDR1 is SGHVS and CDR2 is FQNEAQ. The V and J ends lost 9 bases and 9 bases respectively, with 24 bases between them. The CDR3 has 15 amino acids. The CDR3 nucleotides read TGTGCCAGTAAAGAGACGAGGGATAAGCTGGGGCCCCAGCATTTT. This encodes CASKETRDKLGPQHF.

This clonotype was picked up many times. The CDR3 nucleotides are TGTGCCAGCTCCCCCGCGGAGGTATGGGGGATAAAGACCCAGTACTTC. Its translation is CASSPAEVWGIKTQYF. This chain uses TRBV18 with TRBJ2-5; D possibly matches TRBD1 or TRBD2 (5 bases each). V was trimmed by 6 bases and J by 6 bases, leaving 23 bases between them. There are 16 residues in the CDR3. Germline V lookup: CDR1 KGHSH, CDR2 LQKENI.

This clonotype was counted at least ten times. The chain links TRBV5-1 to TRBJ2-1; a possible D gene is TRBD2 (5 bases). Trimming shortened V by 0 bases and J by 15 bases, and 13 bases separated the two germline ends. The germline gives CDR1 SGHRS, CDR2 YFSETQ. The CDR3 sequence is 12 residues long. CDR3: CASSLESRAPFF. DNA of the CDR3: TGCGCCAGCAGCTTGGAATCGAGGGCCCCGTTCTTC. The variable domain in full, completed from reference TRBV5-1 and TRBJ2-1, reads KAGVTQTPRYLIKTRGQQVTLSCSPISGHRSVSWYQQTPGQGLQFLFEYFSETQRNKGNFPGRFSGRQFSNSRSEMNVSTLELGDSALYLCASSLESRAPFFGPGTRLTVL.

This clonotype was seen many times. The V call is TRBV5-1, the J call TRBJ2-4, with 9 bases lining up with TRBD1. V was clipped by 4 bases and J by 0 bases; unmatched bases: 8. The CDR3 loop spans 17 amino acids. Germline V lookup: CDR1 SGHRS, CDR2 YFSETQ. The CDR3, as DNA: TGCGCCAGCAGCGAGGGACAGGGAGTCCTAGCCAAAAACATTCAGTACTTC. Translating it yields CASSEGQGVLAKNIQYF. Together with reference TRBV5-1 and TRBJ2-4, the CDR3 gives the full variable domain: KAGVTQTPRYLIKTRGQQVTLSCSPISGHRSVSWYQQTPGQGLQFLFEYFSETQRNKGNFPGRFSGRQFSNSRSEMNVSTLELGDSALYLCASSEGQGVLAKNIQYFGAGTRLSVL.

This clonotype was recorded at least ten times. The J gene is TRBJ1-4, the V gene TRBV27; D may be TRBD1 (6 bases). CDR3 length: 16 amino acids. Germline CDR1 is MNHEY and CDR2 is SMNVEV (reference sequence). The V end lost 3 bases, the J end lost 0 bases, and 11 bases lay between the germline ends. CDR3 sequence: CASSLVGGSTNEKLFF. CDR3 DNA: TGTGCCAGCAGTTTGGTAGGGGGTTCAACTAATGAAAAACTGTTTTTT.

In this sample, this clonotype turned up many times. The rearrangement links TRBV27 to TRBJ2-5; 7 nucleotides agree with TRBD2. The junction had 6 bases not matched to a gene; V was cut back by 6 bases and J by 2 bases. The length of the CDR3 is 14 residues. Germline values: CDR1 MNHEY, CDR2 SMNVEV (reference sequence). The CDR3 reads CASRDVGGQETQYF. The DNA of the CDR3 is TGTGCCAGCAGAGACGTGGGGGGGCAAGAGACCCAGTACTTC.

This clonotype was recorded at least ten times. DNA of the CDR3: TGTGCCAGCGCGCGGGACGGAGAGTATGGCTACACCTTC. It is translated as CASARDGEYGYTF. The rearrangement uses TRBV7-3 and TRBJ1-2; D is perhaps TRBD1 (5 bases). This CDR3 comprises 13 residues. Germline V lookup: CDR1 SGHTA, CDR2 FQGTGA. V was trimmed by 8 bases and J by 5 bases, leaving 15 bases between them.

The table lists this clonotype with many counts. CDR3: CASSVASSGGYNEQFF. CDR3 nucleotides: TGTGCCAGCAGCGTAGCTTCTAGCGGGGGGTATAATGAGCAGTTCTTC. The genes are TRBV9 and TRBJ2-1, with TRBD2 matching over 11 bases. CDR1 is SGDLS and CDR2 is YYNGEE in the germline V gene. The CDR3 is 16 amino acids. V was clipped by 0 bases and J by 7 bases; unmatched bases: 6.

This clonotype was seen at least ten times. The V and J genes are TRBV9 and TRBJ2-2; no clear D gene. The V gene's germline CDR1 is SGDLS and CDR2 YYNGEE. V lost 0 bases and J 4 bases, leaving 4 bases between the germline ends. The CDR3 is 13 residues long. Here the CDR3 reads CASSVVSTGELFF. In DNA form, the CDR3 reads TGTGCCAGCAGCGTAGTATCCACCGGGGAGCTGTTTTTT.

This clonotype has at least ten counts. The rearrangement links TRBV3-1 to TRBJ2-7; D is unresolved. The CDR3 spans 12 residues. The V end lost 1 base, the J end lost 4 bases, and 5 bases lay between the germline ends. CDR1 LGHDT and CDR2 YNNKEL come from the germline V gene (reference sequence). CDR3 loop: CASSQGPYEQYF. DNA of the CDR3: TGTGCCAGCAGCCAAGGGCCTTACGAGCAGTACTTC.